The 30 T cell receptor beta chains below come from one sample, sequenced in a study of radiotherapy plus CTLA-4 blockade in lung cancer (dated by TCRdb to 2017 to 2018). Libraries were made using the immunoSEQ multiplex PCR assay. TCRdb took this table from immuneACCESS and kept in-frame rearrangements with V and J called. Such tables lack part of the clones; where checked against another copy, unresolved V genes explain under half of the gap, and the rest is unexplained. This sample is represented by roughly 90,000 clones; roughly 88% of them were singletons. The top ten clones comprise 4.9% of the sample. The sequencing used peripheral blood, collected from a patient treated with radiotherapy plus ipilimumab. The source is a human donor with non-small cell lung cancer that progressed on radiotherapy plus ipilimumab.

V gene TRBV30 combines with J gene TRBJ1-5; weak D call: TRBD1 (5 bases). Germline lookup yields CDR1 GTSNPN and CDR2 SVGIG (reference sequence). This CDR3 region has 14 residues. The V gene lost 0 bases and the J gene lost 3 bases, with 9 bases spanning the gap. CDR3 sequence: CAWSVDRVNQPQHF. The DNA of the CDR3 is TGTGCCTGGAGTGTAGACAGAGTCAATCAGCCCCAGCATTTT.

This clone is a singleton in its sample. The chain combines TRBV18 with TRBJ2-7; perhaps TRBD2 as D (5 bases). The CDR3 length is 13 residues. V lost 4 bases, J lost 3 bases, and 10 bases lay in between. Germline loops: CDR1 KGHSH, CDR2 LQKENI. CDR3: CASSRLGSYEQYF. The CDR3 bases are TGTGCCAGCTCACGTCTGGGGAGCTACGAGCAGTACTTC.

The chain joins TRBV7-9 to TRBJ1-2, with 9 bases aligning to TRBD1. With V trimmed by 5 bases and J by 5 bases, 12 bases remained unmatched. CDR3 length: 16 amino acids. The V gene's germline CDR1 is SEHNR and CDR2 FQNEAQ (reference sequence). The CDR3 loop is CASSRPVPGQGYGYTF. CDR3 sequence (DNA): TGTGCCAGCAGCCGCCCGGTACCGGGACAGGGTTATGGCTACACCTTC.

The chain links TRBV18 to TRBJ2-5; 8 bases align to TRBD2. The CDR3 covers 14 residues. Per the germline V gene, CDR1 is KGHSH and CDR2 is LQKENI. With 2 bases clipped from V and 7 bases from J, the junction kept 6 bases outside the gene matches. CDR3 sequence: CASSPGLARGTQYF. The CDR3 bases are TGTGCCAGCTCACCAGGACTAGCCCGAGGGACCCAGTACTTC.

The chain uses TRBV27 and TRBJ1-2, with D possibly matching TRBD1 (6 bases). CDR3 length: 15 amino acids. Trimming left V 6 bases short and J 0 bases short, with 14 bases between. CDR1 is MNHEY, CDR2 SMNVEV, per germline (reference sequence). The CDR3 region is CASRQGTTANYGYTF. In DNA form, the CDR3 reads TGTGCCAGCAGGCAAGGGACAACAGCTAACTATGGCTACACCTTC.

CDR3 in DNA: TGTGCCAGCAGCTTAACCCGGGACAGGGGGGGAGCTTTCTTT. Protein product: CASSLTRDRGGAFF. This chain joins TRBV11-3 and TRBJ1-1; TRBD1 matches 11 bases. The germline V gene has CDR1 SGHNT and CDR2 YENEEA. The CDR3 is 14 residues long. V lost 2 bases and J lost 10; bases outside the gene matches: 6.

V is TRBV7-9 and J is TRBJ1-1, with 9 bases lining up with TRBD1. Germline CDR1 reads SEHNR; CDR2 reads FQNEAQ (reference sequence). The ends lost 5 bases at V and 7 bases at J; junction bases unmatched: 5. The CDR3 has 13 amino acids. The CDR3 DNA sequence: TGTGCCAGCAGCCCGGACAGGGGCTTTGAAGCTTTCTTT. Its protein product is CASSPDRGFEAFF.

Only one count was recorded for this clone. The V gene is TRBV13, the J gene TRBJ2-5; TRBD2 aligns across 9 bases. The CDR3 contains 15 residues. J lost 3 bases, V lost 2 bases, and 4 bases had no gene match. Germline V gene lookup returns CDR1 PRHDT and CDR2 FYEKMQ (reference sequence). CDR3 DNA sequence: TGTGCCAGCAGCTTAAGTGCTAGCGGGAAAGAGACCCAGTACTTC. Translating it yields CASSLSASGKETQYF.

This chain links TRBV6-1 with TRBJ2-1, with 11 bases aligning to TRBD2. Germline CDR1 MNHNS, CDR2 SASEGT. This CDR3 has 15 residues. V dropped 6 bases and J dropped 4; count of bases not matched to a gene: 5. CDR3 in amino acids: CASSEGLAAYNEQFF. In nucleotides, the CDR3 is TGTGCCAGCAGCGAGGGACTAGCGGCATACAATGAGCAGTTCTTC.

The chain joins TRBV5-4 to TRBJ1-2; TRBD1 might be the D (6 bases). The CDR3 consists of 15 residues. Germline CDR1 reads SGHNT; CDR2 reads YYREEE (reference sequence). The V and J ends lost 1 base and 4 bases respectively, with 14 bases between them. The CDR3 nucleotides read TGTGCCAGCAGCTTGATGCAGGGGTCGACCTATGGCTACACCTTC. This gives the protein CASSLMQGSTYGYTF.

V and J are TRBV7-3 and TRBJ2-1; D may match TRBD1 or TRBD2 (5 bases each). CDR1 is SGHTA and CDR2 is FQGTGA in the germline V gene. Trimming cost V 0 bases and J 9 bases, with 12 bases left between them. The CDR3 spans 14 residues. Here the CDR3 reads CASSLTGPPGEQFF. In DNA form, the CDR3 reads TGTGCCAGCAGCTTAACGGGACCGCCAGGTGAGCAGTTCTTC.

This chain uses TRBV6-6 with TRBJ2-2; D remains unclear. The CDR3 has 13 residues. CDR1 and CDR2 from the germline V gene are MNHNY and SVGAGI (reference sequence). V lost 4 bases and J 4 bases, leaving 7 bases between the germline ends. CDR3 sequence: CASSFASTGELFF. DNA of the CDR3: TGTGCCAGCAGTTTCGCTAGCACCGGGGAGCTGTTTTTT.

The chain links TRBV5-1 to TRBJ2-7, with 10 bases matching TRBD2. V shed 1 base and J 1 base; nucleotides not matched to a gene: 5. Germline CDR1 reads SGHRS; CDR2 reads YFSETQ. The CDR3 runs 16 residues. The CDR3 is CASSLPGTSVSYEQYF. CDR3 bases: TGCGCCAGCAGCTTGCCCGGGACTAGCGTATCCTACGAGCAGTACTTC. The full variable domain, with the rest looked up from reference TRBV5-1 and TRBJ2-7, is KAGVTQTPRYLIKTRGQQVTLSCSPISGHRSVSWYQQTPGQGLQFLFEYFSETQRNKGNFPGRFSGRQFSNSRSEMNVSTLELGDSALYLCASSLPGTSVSYEQYFGPGTRLTVT.

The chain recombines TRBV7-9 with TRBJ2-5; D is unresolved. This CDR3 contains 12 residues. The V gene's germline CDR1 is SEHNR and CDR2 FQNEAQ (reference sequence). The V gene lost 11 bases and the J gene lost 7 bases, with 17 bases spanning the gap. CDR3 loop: CAGSLETGTQYF. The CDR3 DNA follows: TGTGCCGGGTCCTTGGAGACCGGGACCCAGTACTTC. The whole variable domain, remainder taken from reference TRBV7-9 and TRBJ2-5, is DTGVSQNPRHKITKRGQNVTFRCDPISEHNRLYWYRQTLGQGPEFLTYFQNEAQLEKSRLLSDRFSAERPKGSFSTLEIQRTEQGDSAMYLCAGSLETGTQYFGPGTRLLVL.

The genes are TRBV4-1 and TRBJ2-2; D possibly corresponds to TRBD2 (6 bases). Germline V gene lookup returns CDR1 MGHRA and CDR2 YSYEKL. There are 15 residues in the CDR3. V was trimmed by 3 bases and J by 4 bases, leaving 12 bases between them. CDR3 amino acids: CASSHVGSGTGELFF. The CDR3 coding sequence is TGCGCCAGCAGCCACGTCGGGAGCGGCACCGGGGAGCTGTTTTTT.

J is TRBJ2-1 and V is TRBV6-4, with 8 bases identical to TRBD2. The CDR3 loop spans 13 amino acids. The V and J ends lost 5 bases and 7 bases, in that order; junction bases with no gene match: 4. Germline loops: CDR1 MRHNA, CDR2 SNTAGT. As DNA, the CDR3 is TGTGCCAGCAGTACTAGCGGAGGTAATGAGCAGTTCTTC. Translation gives CASSTSGGNEQFF.

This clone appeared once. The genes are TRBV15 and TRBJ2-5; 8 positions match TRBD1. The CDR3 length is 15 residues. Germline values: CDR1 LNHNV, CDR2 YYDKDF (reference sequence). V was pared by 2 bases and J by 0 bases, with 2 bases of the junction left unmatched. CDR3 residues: CATSRKDRDQETQYF. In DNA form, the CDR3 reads TGTGCCACCAGCAGAAAGGACAGGGACCAAGAGACCCAGTACTTC.

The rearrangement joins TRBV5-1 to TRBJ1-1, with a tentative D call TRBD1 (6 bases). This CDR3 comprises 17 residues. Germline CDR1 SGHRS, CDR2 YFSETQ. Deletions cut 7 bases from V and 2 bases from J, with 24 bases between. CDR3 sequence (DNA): TGCGCCAGCTCTCGAGGGGGACTGACGGGACCAAACACTGAAGCTTTCTTT. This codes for CASSRGGLTGPNTEAFF.

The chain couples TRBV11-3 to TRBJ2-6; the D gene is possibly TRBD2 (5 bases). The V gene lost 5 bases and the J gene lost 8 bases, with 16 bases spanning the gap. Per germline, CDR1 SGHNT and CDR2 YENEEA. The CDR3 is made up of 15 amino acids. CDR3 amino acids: CASSLRTPTTNVLTF. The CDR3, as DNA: TGTGCCAGCAGCCTCAGGACTCCGACGACCAACGTCCTGACTTTC.

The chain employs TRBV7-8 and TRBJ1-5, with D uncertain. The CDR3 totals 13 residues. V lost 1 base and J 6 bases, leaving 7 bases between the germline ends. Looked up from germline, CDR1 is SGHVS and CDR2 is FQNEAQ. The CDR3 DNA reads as TGTGCCAGCAGCTTAGTCTTGGGTCAGCCCCAGCATTTT. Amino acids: CASSLVLGQPQHF.

This chain's CDR3 is CASSSGTGNQPQHF. The CDR3, as DNA: TGTGCCAGCAGCTCCGGGACAGGGAATCAGCCCCAGCATTTT. The gene calls are TRBV9 and TRBJ1-5; 9 positions match TRBD1. V trimming: 4 bases; J trimming: 4 bases; junction bases outside the gene matches: 3. The germline CDR1 and CDR2 sequences are SGDLS and YYNGEE. The CDR3 has 14 residues.

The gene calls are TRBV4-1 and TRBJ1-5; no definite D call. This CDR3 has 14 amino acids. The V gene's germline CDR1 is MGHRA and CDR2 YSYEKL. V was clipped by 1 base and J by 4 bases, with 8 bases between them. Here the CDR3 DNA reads TGCGCCAGCAGCCAAGTGTGGAAGAATCAGCCCCAGCATTTT. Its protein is CASSQVWKNQPQHF.

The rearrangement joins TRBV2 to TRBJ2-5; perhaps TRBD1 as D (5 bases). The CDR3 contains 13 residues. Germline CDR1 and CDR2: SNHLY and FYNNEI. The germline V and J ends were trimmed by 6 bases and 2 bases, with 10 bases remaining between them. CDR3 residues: CASSMGQQETQYF. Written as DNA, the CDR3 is TGTGCCAGCAGCATGGGGCAGCAAGAGACCCAGTACTTC.

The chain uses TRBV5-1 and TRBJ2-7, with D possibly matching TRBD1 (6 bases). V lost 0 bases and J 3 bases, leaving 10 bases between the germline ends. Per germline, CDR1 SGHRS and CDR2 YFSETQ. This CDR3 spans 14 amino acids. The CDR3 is CASSLDRAFYEQYF. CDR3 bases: TGCGCCAGCAGCTTGGACAGGGCCTTCTACGAGCAGTACTTC. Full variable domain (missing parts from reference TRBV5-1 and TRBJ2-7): KAGVTQTPRYLIKTRGQQVTLSCSPISGHRSVSWYQQTPGQGLQFLFEYFSETQRNKGNFPGRFSGRQFSNSRSEMNVSTLELGDSALYLCASSLDRAFYEQYFGPGTRLTVT.

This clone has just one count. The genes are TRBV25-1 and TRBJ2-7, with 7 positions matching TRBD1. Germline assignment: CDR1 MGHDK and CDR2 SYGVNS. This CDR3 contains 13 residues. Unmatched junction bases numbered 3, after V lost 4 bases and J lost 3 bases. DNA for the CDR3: TGTGCCAGCAGTGGGACAGGTAACTACGAGCAGTACTTC. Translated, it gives CASSGTGNYEQYF.

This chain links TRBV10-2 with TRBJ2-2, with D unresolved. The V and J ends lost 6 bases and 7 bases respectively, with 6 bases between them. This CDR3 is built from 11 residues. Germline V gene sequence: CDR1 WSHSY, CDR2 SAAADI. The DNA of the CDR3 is TGCGCCAGCAGGGGAAACGGGGAGCTGTTTTTT. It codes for CASRGNGELFF.

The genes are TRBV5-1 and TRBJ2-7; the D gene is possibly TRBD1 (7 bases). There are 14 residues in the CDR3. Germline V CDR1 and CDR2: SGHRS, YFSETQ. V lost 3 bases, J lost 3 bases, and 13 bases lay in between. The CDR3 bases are TGCGCCAGCAGCTCGGGGGCAGGGGGCTACGAGCAGTACTTC. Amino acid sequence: CASSSGAGGYEQYF.

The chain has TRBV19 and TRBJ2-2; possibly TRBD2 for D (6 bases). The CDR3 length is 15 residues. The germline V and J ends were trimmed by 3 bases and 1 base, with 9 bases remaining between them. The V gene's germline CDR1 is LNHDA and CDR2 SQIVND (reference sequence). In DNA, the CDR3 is TGTGCCAGTAGTATTGGGGGAGGGAACACCGGGGAGCTGTTTTTT. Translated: CASSIGGGNTGELFF.

The CDR3 bases are TGTGCCTGGAGTGAAGACATCGCCAACTATGGCTACACCTTC. Its translation is CAWSEDIANYGYTF. The chain employs TRBV30 and TRBJ1-2; D uncertain. Germline V gene lookup returns CDR1 GTSNPN and CDR2 SVGIG (reference sequence). This CDR3 region has 14 residues. Trimming removed 1 base from V and 2 bases from J, with 11 bases in between.

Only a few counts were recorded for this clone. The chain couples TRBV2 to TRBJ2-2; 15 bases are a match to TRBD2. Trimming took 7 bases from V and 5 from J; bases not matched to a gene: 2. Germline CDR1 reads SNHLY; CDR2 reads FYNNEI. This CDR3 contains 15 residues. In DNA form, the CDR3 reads TGTGCCAGCAAGGGGACTAGCGGGAGGACCGGGGAGCTGTTTTTT. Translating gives CASKGTSGRTGELFF.